Below, 10 T cell receptor beta chains from the same sample are listed, as sequenced in a study of blood T cell repertoires in COVID-19. Libraries were prepared by immunoSEQ multiplex PCR; TCRdb keeps only in-frame clonotypes and omits some of them. The table records about 74,000 clones, just under 85% of them present only once. Sequences were obtained from peripheral blood. The receptors derive from a man in his 70s with acute or convalescent COVID-19.

V is TRBV6-1 and J is TRBJ1-5; D gene uncertain. The V gene's germline CDR1 is MNHNS and CDR2 SASEGT. The CDR3 runs 14 residues. V lost 2 bases, J lost 2 bases, and 7 bases lay in between. The DNA of the CDR3 is TGTGCCAGCAGTGAAACACACCGCAATCAGCCCCAGCATTTT. The encoded protein is CASSETHRNQPQHF.

This clone was observed a single time. V gene TRBV7-9 combines with J gene TRBJ2-6, with TRBD1 matching over 8 bases. Germline V gives CDR1 SEHNR, CDR2 FQNEAQ (reference sequence). V was clipped by 6 bases and J by 0 bases; unmatched bases: 4. The CDR3 is made up of 16 amino acids. CDR3 loop: CASSPTGVSGANVLTF. The CDR3 DNA sequence: TGTGCCAGCAGTCCGACAGGGGTCTCTGGGGCCAACGTCCTGACTTTC.

The chain uses TRBV4-3 and TRBJ2-2, with TRBD2 matching over 7 bases. The ends lost 4 bases at V and 0 bases at J; junction bases unmatched: 5. CDR3 length: 16 amino acids. CDR1 and CDR2 (germline): LGHNA, YSLEER. This chain's CDR3 is CASSPPRGANTGELFF. In DNA form, the CDR3 reads TGCGCCAGCAGCCCCCCCCGGGGGGCGAACACCGGGGAGCTGTTTTTT.

The chain is built from TRBV10-3 and TRBJ1-4; 7 positions match TRBD1. The V gene's germline CDR1 is ENHRY and CDR2 SYGVKD. The CDR3 runs to 15 residues. V dropped 2 bases and J dropped 8; count of bases not matched to a gene: 8. The CDR3 protein is CAISERSGGGEKLFF. The CDR3 nucleotides read TGTGCCATCAGTGAGCGTTCAGGGGGTGGCGAAAAACTGTTTTTT.

The chain has TRBV6-4 and TRBJ2-2; D remains ambiguous. Trimming left V 2 bases short and J 8 bases short, with 9 bases between. This CDR3 has 13 residues. Germline values: CDR1 MRHNA, CDR2 SNTAGT. The CDR3 nucleotides read TGTGCCAGCAGTGACCACCAGAGGGGGGAGCTGTTTTTT. Translated: CASSDHQRGELFF.

The DNA for the CDR3 is TGTGCCAGCAGTCCCGGACAGGGGAACACCGGGGAGCTGTTTTTT. It encodes CASSPGQGNTGELFF. The V gene is TRBV6-5, the J gene TRBJ2-2; 8 nucleotides align to TRBD1. Germline-derived CDR1 and CDR2 are MNHEY and SVGAGI. The CDR3 covers 15 residues. V lost 5 bases to trimming and J lost 1 base; unmatched junction nucleotides: 3.

CDR3 DNA sequence: TGTGCCAGCCACAGGGCGACTGAAGCTTTCTTT. Translated: CASHRATEAFF. The chain is built from TRBV6-5 and TRBJ1-1; D may be TRBD1 (6 bases). The CDR3 sequence is 11 residues long. V was pared by 8 bases and J by 5 bases, with 9 bases between. Germline-derived CDR1 and CDR2 are MNHEY and SVGAGI.

This chain connects TRBV16 to TRBJ2-5; 8 bases are a match to TRBD2. The CDR3 is made up of 15 amino acids. CDR1 and CDR2 from the germline V gene are KGHSY and FQNENV. The V gene end was trimmed by 0 bases and the J gene end by 5 bases; junction bases not matched to a gene: 5. This CDR3 reads CASSQSAGGRETQYF. The CDR3, as DNA: TGTGCCAGCAGCCAATCTGCGGGAGGACGGGAGACCCAGTACTTC. The variable domain in full, completed from reference TRBV16 and TRBJ2-5, reads GEEVAQTPKHLVRGEGQKAKLYCAPIKGHSYVFWYQQVLKNEFKFLISFQNENVFDETGMPKERFSAKCLPNSPCSLEIQATKLEDSAVYFCASSQSAGGRETQYFGPGTRLLVL.

This sequence joins TRBV2 and TRBJ1-5; D not resolved. Germline V gene lookup returns CDR1 SNHLY and CDR2 FYNNEI. V dropped 8 bases and J dropped 3 bases, with 11 bases sitting between them. The CDR3 consists of 13 residues. CDR3 in DNA: TGTGCCAGCTCGGACTCCTTCAATCAGCCCCAGCATTTT. Protein product: CASSDSFNQPQHF.

V gene TRBV5-6 combines with J gene TRBJ2-1, with D possibly being TRBD2 (5 bases). This CDR3 spans 12 amino acids. Deletions cut 0 bases from V and 10 bases from J, with 8 bases between. Germline lookup yields CDR1 SGHDT and CDR2 YYEEEE. The DNA for the CDR3 is TGTGCCAGCAGCTTGGTAGCGTTGGAGCAGTTCTTC. Translation: CASSLVALEQFF.